These T cell receptor beta chains were read from a single sample in a study of identical twins. TCRdb re-called the 5' RACE reads with MiXCR, one entry per CDR3 protein. The sample has 450,000 or so distinct CDR3 sequences; 20% to 25% are singletons. These same records also appear under a second study, on T cells expressing NK-cell markers.

Specimen: CD4+ T cells sorted from blood. The receptor source for this set is a woman aged 18-29 years in good health. The CDR3 runs from the conserved cysteine through the conserved F or W. D genes are given only for firm matches. The listing skips clone size in some rows; elsewhere it reads once, few, many or a size class.

j_call	clone_size	d_call	v_call	cdr3_nt	cdr3_aa
TRBJ2-1	few	-	TRBV5-6	TGTGCCAGCAGCTTCGCGACGGAAAATGAGCAGTTCTTC	CASSFATENEQFF
TRBJ2-1	few	TRBD2	TRBV5-1	TGCGCCAGCAGCTTTACCACTAGCGGGGTTGTCGATGAGCAGTTCTTC	CASSFTTSGVVDEQFF
TRBJ2-7	few	TRBD1	TRBV25-1	TGTGCCAGCAGTGTCACCTCGACAGGGCGGGAGCAGTACTTC	CASSVTSTGREQYF
TRBJ1-1	-	-	TRBV7-9	TGTGCCAGCAGCCTGGTAGGCAGTATCGCTTTCTTT	CASSLVGSIAFF
TRBJ2-2	-	-	TRBV10-3	TGTGCCATCAGTGAGTCTCAGGGCTCGAACACCGGGGAGCTGTTTTTT	CAISESQGSNTGELFF
TRBJ2-3	-	TRBD1	TRBV4-1	TGCGCCAGCAGCCTTACTGGGACAGGCACAGATACGCAGTATTTT	CASSLTGTGTDTQYF
TRBJ1-4	-	-	TRBV7-9	TGTGCCAGCAGTCGCGGGACCCGTGGTGAAAAACTGTTTTTT	CASSRGTRGEKLFF
TRBJ1-1	few	TRBD1	TRBV29-1	TGCAGCGCTTGTGAAATATACAGGGGGTTGAACACTGAAGCTTTCTTT	CSACEIYRGLNTEAFF
TRBJ2-3	few	-	TRBV7-9	TGTGCCAGCAGCTTAGGACTCGCGACCAAAGATACGCAGTATTTT	CASSLGLATKDTQYF
TRBJ1-2	-	-	TRBV21-1	TGTGCCAGCCGCGGAGGGTCGGGCGGCTACACCTTC	CASRGGSGGYTF
TRBJ2-3	-	TRBD2	TRBV11-1	TGTGCCAGCAGCGCCCGCCTGGGGCGGGGGGGAGGGGGAGATACGCAGTATTTT	CASSARLGRGGGGDTQYF
TRBJ2-5	few	-	TRBV6-2/TRBV6-3	TGTGCCAGCAGTTACTCGGCTGGGGAAGTCCAAGAGACCCAGTACTTC	CASSYSAGEVQETQYF
TRBJ2-1	few	TRBD2	TRBV5-1	TGCGCCAGCAGCCCCTCAGCGGGAGGGATCTACAATGAGCAGTTCTTC	CASSPSAGGIYNEQFF
TRBJ2-7	-	-	TRBV23-1	TGCGCCAGCATCCAGACAGGCTCCTACGAGCAGTACTTC	CASIQTGSYEQYF
TRBJ1-1	few	-	TRBV4-2	TGTGCCAGCAGCCAAGAAGCGAGGAGGGGAGGAACTGAAGCTTTCTTT	CASSQEARRGGTEAFF
TRBJ1-4	few	TRBD1	TRBV20-1	TGCAGTGCAAGCCGGGACAGTAAGAAACTGTTTTTT	CSASRDSKKLFF